This T cell receptor beta chain was recorded in a study of molecular identifiers for immune sequencing clone quantification. The sample holds many counts of this clonotype. TCRdb ran MiXCR on the PCR reads and lists one entry per CDR3 protein. Of about 640,000 distinct CDR3 sequences listed, less than 20% are singletons. V shed 5 bases and J 3 bases; nucleotides not matched to a gene: 5. Germline V gene sequence: CDR1 DFQATT, CDR2 SNEGSKA (reference sequence). The CDR3 is made up of 14 amino acids. The sample comprised naive CD8+ T cells from blood, with Jurkat cell RNA spiked in. Described subset: FACS-sorted CD8+CD4-CCR7+CD45RA+ naive T cells. The chain joins TRBV20-1 to TRBJ2-2; TRBD1 agrees at 8 bases. This TCR was sampled from a human donor in good health. Some libraries in this study had Jurkat cell RNA spiked in. CDR3 amino acids: CSAETGQDTGELFF. In DNA, the CDR3 is TGCAGTGCTGAAACGGGACAGGACACCGGGGAGCTGTTTTTT.